The 3 T cell receptor beta chains given below trace back to one sample, sequenced in a study of control samples from healthy donors and cancer patients. TCRdb's table, derived via immunoSEQ multiplex PCR, lists solely in-frame clones and lacks some. The table records roughly 130,000 clones, 75% to 95% of them present only once. Sequenced sample: blood. The receptors shown here come from a man between 18 and 29 years old in good health.

The genes are TRBV24-1 and TRBJ2-3, with 10 bases matching TRBD1. This CDR3 comprises 15 residues. Germline assignment: CDR1 KGHDR and CDR2 SFDVKD. Trimming cost V 9 bases and J 0 bases; bases outside gene matches: 5. The CDR3 nucleotides are TGTGCCACCGGAGGGACAGGGGAGAGCACAGATACGCAGTATTTT. Encoded protein: CATGGTGESTDTQYF.

CDR3 amino acids: CASSYESRREQFF. The DNA of the CDR3 is TGTGCCAGCAGTTACGAGTCCCGGAGGGAGCAGTTCTTC. The V and J genes are TRBV6-5 and TRBJ2-1, with D possibly matching TRBD2 (5 bases). CDR3 length: 13 residues. Germline loops: CDR1 MNHEY, CDR2 SVGAGI. V lost 2 bases, J lost 10 bases, and 12 bases lay in between.

The CDR3 loop is CASSLEQGWFTEAFF. The DNA of the CDR3 is TGTGCCAGCAGCTTGGAACAGGGGTGGTTTACTGAAGCTTTCTTT. V and J are TRBV7-2 and TRBJ1-1; TRBD1 matches 7 bases. Germline values: CDR1 SGHTA, CDR2 FQGNSA. The CDR3 extends over 15 amino acids. V lost 3 bases to trimming and J lost 5 bases; unmatched junction nucleotides: 9.